This T cell receptor beta chain was obtained from a study of shared clonotypes between healthy human individuals. Adult donors, all healthy and HIV-negative, had no recent acute infections or vaccinations. On this clone: Other nucleotide sequences in the sample specify the same CDR3.

The CDR3 is 16 residues long. V lost 1 base and J 0 bases, leaving 9 bases between the germline ends. Germline loops: CDR1 KGHSH, CDR2 LQKENI. Sequencing used immunoSEQ multiplex PCR; TCRdb keeps in-frame clones, though not all of them. Of over 2 million clones in the sample, less than 95% were seen once. This chain joins TRBV18 and TRBJ2-2; maybe TRBD1 (5 bases). This receptor was taken from a man aged 18 to 29 in good health. Some clones in this sample may be carry-over from other donors' samples. The specimen was naive CD4+ T cells from PBMCs. Subset of the sample: CD45RA+ positively selected. CDR3 sequence (DNA): TGTGCCAGCTCACCACTCGCAGGGTCGAACACCGGGGAGCTGTTTTTT. This gives the protein CASSPLAGSNTGELFF.